This TCR beta chain was captured by sequencing in a study of shared clonotypes between healthy human individuals. Profiled with immunoSEQ multiplex PCR; TCRdb holds only in-frame clones, not every one. There are approximately 640,000 clones in the sample; 55% to 75% occur only once, and approximately 1.8% lies in the top ten. Naive CD45RA+ and memory CD45RA-negative subsets were split from CD4+ cells. Notes on the study in general: Tissues were not sampled, only blood, and their repertoires likely differ. Naive CD4 clonotypes were shared across a few donors at about 5%.

About this clone itself: What it recognizes is unknown.

The receptor was derived from a woman aged 25 to 39 in good health. The sequencing input was memory CD4+ T cells sorted from blood. The subset here: CD45RA-negative fraction.

The CDR3 coding sequence is TGCGCCAGCAGCTTGCGGGCTCTAGCGGGGAGTGCCTACAATGAGCAGTTCTTC. This codes for CASSLRALAGSAYNEQFF. This chain links TRBV5-1 with TRBJ2-1; TRBD2 aligns across 9 bases. Germline CDR1 SGHRS, CDR2 YFSETQ. CDR3 length: 18 residues. Trimming cost V 1 base and J 2 bases; bases outside gene matches: 10.